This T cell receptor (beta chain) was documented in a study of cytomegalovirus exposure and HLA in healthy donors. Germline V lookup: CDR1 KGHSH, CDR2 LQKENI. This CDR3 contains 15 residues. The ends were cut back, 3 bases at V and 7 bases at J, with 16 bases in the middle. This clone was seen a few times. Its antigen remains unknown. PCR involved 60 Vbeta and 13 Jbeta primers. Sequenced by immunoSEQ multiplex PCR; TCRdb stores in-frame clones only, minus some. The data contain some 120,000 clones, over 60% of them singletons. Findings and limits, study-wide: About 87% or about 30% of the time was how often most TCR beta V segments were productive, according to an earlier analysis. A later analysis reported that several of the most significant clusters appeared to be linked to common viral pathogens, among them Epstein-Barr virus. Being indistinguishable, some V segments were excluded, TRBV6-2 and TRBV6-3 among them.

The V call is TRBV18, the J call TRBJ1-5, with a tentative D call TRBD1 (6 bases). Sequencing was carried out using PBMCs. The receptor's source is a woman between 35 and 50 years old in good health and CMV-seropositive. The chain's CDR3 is CASSPGKGELQPQHF. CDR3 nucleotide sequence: TGTGCCAGCTCACCGGGCAAGGGGGAATTACAGCCCCAGCATTTT.